This TCR beta chain was sequenced in a study of post-analysis software for immune sequencing data. Study-level findings and limits: Five TRBV segments, including TRBV5-6, TRBV5-1 and TRBV20-1, were more frequent in patients than controls. F measure grouped same-batch samples tightly together.

Built from TCR beta cDNA, the libraries had unique molecular identifiers in them. From around 1 to 10 million T cells, a few hundred thousand cDNA molecules were obtained. Using its own MiXCR run on the PCR reads, TCRdb lists one record per CDR3 protein. There are approximately 690,000 distinct CDR3 sequences in the sample; roughly three fifths occur only once, and over 9% lies in the top ten. A word on this clonotype: Its antigen is not identified.

V gave up 2 bases and J gave up 4 bases, with 14 bases separating them. Germline CDR1 reads SGHTA; CDR2 reads FQGNSA. The CDR3 totals 15 residues. Input material: blood. The chain combines TRBV7-2 with TRBJ1-2; D perhaps matches TRBD1 (5 bases). The sequence was collected from a girl aged 2 to 10 with multiple sclerosis. CDR3 sequence: CASSLSGRIFYGYTF. The CDR3 DNA reads as TGTGCCAGCAGCTTATCGGGACGGATTTTCTATGGCTACACCTTC. The entire variable domain, with the rest obtained from reference TRBV7-2 and TRBJ1-2, is as follows: GAGVSQSPSNKVTEKGKDVELRCDPISGHTALYWYRQSLGQGLEFLIYFQGNSAPDKSGLPSDRFSAERTGGSVSTLTIQRTQQEDSAVYLCASSLSGRIFYGYTFGSGTRLTVV.